The 11 T cell receptor beta chains given below trace back to one sample, sequenced in a study of blood T cell repertoires in COVID-19. TCRdb keeps only in-frame clones here, not all; method: immunoSEQ multiplex PCR. Of about 180,000 clones in the sample, roughly nine tenths are singletons; the top ten hold 1.9%. Sequencing was performed on peripheral blood. All receptors come from a man between 18 and 29 years old who had recovered from COVID-19.

This chain joins TRBV4-2 and TRBJ2-1, with TRBD2 matching over 7 bases. CDR1 is LGHNA, CDR2 YNFKEQ, per germline. With V trimmed by 6 bases and J by 3 bases, 8 bases remained unmatched. CDR3 size: 15 residues. The CDR3 protein is CASRALAGLYNEQFF. CDR3 in DNA: TGTGCCAGCAGGGCCTTAGCGGGTCTCTACAATGAGCAGTTCTTC.

V usage is TRBV9 and J usage is TRBJ1-1; perhaps TRBD1 as D (6 bases). V lost 4 bases, J lost 0 bases, and 13 bases lay in between. Germline V lookup: CDR1 SGDLS, CDR2 YYNGEE. This CDR3 is 15 amino acids long. The CDR3 reads CASSPGDLLNTEAFF. In nucleotides, the CDR3 is TGTGCCAGCAGCCCAGGGGACCTATTGAACACTGAAGCTTTCTTT.

J is TRBJ2-7 and V is TRBV4-3; 7 nucleotides line up with TRBD2. The CDR3 length is 15 residues. The ends lost 0 bases at V and 3 bases at J; junction bases unmatched: 5. CDR1 is LGHNA, CDR2 YSLEER, per germline. The CDR3 reads CASSQEWEGGYEQYF. The CDR3 DNA follows: TGCGCCAGCAGCCAAGAGTGGGAGGGAGGCTACGAGCAGTACTTC.

V gene TRBV4-3 combines with J gene TRBJ1-1; TRBD1 agrees at 7 bases. The V gene's germline CDR1 is LGHNA and CDR2 YSLEER. Trimming cost V 4 bases and J 5 bases; bases outside gene matches: 10. The CDR3 length is 15 residues. The DNA for the CDR3 is TGCGCCAGCAGCCGCCGACAGGGAGGAAGTACTGAAGCTTTCTTT. Protein product: CASSRRQGGSTEAFF.

The rearrangement uses TRBV19 and TRBJ2-1, with TRBD2 matching 8 bases. The germline CDR1 and CDR2 sequences are LNHDA and SQIVND (reference sequence). This CDR3 spans 15 amino acids. Trimming removed 5 bases from V and 10 bases from J; junction bases left unmatched: 13. The DNA for the CDR3 is TGTGCCAGTAGTCCGGGGGGCGCAGCGGGAGAAGAGCAGTTCTTC. Translation: CASSPGGAAGEEQFF.

V gene TRBV27 combines with J gene TRBJ2-5; 12 bases map to TRBD2. CDR1 is MNHEY, CDR2 SMNVEV, per germline (reference sequence). This CDR3 has 17 amino acids. Losses at the gene ends were 1 base for V and 1 base for J; bases not matched to a gene: 4. The CDR3 reads CASSLLGLAGTQETQYF. DNA for the CDR3: TGTGCCAGCAGTTTATTAGGACTAGCGGGGACCCAAGAGACCCAGTACTTC.

The chain combines TRBV19 with TRBJ1-6; 7 positions match TRBD1. Trimming took 6 bases from V and 7 from J; bases not matched to a gene: 3. CDR3 size: 13 residues. Germline CDR1 LNHDA, CDR2 SQIVND (reference sequence). CDR3 sequence reads: CASRAGGNSPLHF. CDR3 coding DNA: TGTGCCAGTAGGGCAGGGGGAAATTCACCCCTCCACTTT.

In this sample, this clone turned up many times. J is TRBJ1-1 and V is TRBV4-3, with D possibly TRBD1 on 6 matching bases. Germline-derived CDR1 and CDR2 are LGHNA and YSLEER. Deletions cut 0 bases from V and 0 bases from J, with 14 bases between. This CDR3 is 17 amino acids long. The CDR3 DNA is TGCGCCAGCAGCCAAGACTACCTTGGACAGCTGAACACTGAAGCTTTCTTT. Its translation is CASSQDYLGQLNTEAFF.

The chain is built from TRBV11-2 and TRBJ2-3; 7 bases are a match to TRBD2. CDR1 is SGHAT and CDR2 is FQNNGV in the germline V gene. The CDR3 consists of 17 residues. Trimming removed 1 base from V and 2 bases from J; junction bases left unmatched: 9. CDR3 bases: TGTGCCAGCAGCTTAGGCCGCGGGGGTATGATCACAGATACGCAGTATTTT. This codes for CASSLGRGGMITDTQYF.

The chain has TRBV7-6 and TRBJ1-4, with 10 positions matching TRBD1. CDR1 is SGHVS, CDR2 FNYEAQ, per germline. This CDR3 region has 15 residues. The ends lost 6 bases at V and 6 bases at J; junction bases unmatched: 7. The CDR3 is CASRMTGTGDEKLFF. The CDR3 coding sequence is TGTGCCAGCAGAATGACCGGGACAGGGGATGAAAAACTGTTTTTT.

The genes are TRBV19 and TRBJ2-6; 13 bases are shared with TRBD2. The J segment lost 2 bases and the V segment lost 4 bases, leaving 2 bases of the junction unmatched. This CDR3 region has 17 residues. Germline V lookup: CDR1 LNHDA, CDR2 SQIVND (reference sequence). The CDR3 sequence: CASSTLAGGTGANVLTF. In nucleotides, the CDR3 is TGTGCCAGTAGTACACTAGCGGGAGGGACTGGGGCCAACGTCCTGACTTTC.